This T cell receptor (beta chain) emerged from a study of glioma-infiltrating T cells after dendritic cell vaccination. Study overall: Dendritic cells derived from monocytes and pulsed with autologous tumor lysate formed the vaccine.

The CDR3 runs to 16 residues. After removal of 2 bases from V and 3 bases from J, the junction contained 7 bases not matched to a gene. Germline loops: CDR1 MGHRA, CDR2 YSYEKL. This clone turned up a few times. The PCR used 60 V beta and 13 J beta primers. Repertoires were generated with immunoSEQ multiplex PCR, while TCRdb's copy carries only in-frame clones and drops some. The sample has about 65,000 clones, 86% seen once. Time point reported: after dendritic cell vaccination, including at tumor progression/relapse. Sample: blood, taken after dendritic cell vaccination. The chain links TRBV4-1 to TRBJ2-1; 7 bases fit TRBD2. This clonotype was obtained from a human donor with glioblastoma. CDR3 sequence: CASSQTYGGGYNEQFF. CDR3 nucleotides: TGCGCCAGCAGCCAAACCTACGGCGGGGGCTACAATGAGCAGTTCTTC.